These 8 T cell receptor beta chains were all obtained from the same sample, sequenced in a study of cytomegalovirus exposure and HLA in healthy donors. The PCR made use of 60 Vbeta and 13 Jbeta primers. The protocol was immunoSEQ multiplex PCR, while the TCRdb copy is restricted to in-frame clones and leaves out a portion. The top ten clones hold about 2.7% of a sample with 150,000 to 200,000 clones, roughly 71% of them seen once. Specimen: PBMCs. Receptors were obtained from a woman in her forties or fifties in good health and CMV-seropositive.

The V call is TRBV7-8, the J call TRBJ2-7; TRBD1 aligns across 7 bases. Trimming at V came to 5 bases and at J to 4 bases, leaving 11 bases not matched to a gene. This CDR3 is 15 amino acids long. Germline V gives CDR1 SGHVS, CDR2 FQNEAQ. In nucleotides, the CDR3 is TGTGCCAGCAGCCCCTCATTCGGACAGGAATACGAGCAGTACTTC. Residues: CASSPSFGQEYEQYF.

This chain joins TRBV2 and TRBJ1-4; TRBD1 agrees at 7 bases. The germline V gene has CDR1 SNHLY and CDR2 FYNNEI. The CDR3 sequence is 13 residues long. J gave up 8 bases and V 6 bases, and 6 bases lay outside the gene matches. CDR3 amino acids: CASRGTDQEKLFF. CDR3 nucleotide sequence: TGTGCCAGCAGGGGGACAGATCAAGAAAAACTGTTTTTT.

The chain employs TRBV11-2 and TRBJ2-2, with a tentative D call TRBD2 (6 bases). The CDR3 totals 15 residues. Germline V gene sequence: CDR1 SGHAT, CDR2 FQNNGV. The germline V and J ends were trimmed by 1 base and 3 bases, with 9 bases remaining between them. The CDR3 here is CASSLVGGDTGELFF. The DNA of the CDR3 is TGTGCCAGCAGCTTAGTTGGCGGGGACACCGGGGAGCTGTTTTTT.

The rearrangement uses TRBV5-1 and TRBJ2-6, with D unclear. Germline V gives CDR1 SGHRS, CDR2 YFSETQ. Trimming pared 2 bases from V and 2 bases from J, leaving 11 bases between. The CDR3 is 16 residues long. The CDR3 DNA follows: TGCGCCAGCAGCTTCCCCGCAGGTGCTGGGGCCAACGTCCTGACTTTC. Translated: CASSFPAGAGANVLTF.

The chain joins TRBV11-2 to TRBJ1-3; D perhaps matches TRBD1 (5 bases). The ends were cut back, 5 bases at V and 0 bases at J, with 23 bases in the middle. CDR1 SGHAT and CDR2 FQNNGV come from the germline V gene. CDR3 length equals 19 residues. CDR3 in DNA: TGTGCCAGCAGCCCCAGACGGGCCGTTGGGGCTCACTCTGGAAACACCATATATTTT. Translated: CASSPRRAVGAHSGNTIYF.

The sample holds a few counts of this clone. The chain recombines TRBV5-1 with TRBJ1-5, with 7 nucleotides matching TRBD1. CDR1 SGHRS and CDR2 YFSETQ come from the germline V gene. This CDR3 has 15 residues. With V trimmed by 0 bases and J by 4 bases, 4 bases remained unmatched. CDR3 sequence: CASSLAGTVNQPQHF. For the CDR3, the DNA is TGCGCCAGCAGCTTGGCCGGGACAGTAAATCAGCCCCAGCATTTT.

Concerning this clone itself: At one end the junction does not follow the germline gene, possibly because of a read error. The same CDR3 arises from other DNA sequences in this sample as well. The V and J genes are TRBV10-1 and TRBJ2-2; 8 positions agree with TRBD1. CDR1 is WNHNN, CDR2 SYGVQD, per germline (reference sequence). This CDR3 spans 14 amino acids. Written as DNA, the CDR3 is TGCGCCAGCAAACAGGGGGTTGGTACCGGGGAGTTGTTTTTT. Protein: CASKQGVGTGELFF.

This clone came up a few times. V usage is TRBV5-1 and J usage is TRBJ2-1, with D unclear. V was cut by 0 bases and J by 3 bases, with 10 bases left in between. Per germline, CDR1 SGHRS and CDR2 YFSETQ. CDR3 size: 15 residues. The CDR3 reads CASSLAPGLYNEQFF. CDR3 nucleotide sequence: TGCGCCAGCAGCTTGGCTCCTGGCCTCTACAATGAGCAGTTCTTC.